Listed here are 20 T cell receptor beta chains from one sample, sequenced in a study of blood T cell repertoires in COVID-19. Produced via immunoSEQ multiplex PCR; TCRdb's table is partial and in-frame only. The sample holds about 320,000 clones, 65% to 85% seen once. The sample taken for sequencing was peripheral blood. All receptors derive from a woman between 45 and 60 years old with acute or convalescent COVID-19.

The chain recombines TRBV7-3 with TRBJ2-2; TRBD2 aligns across 7 bases. V lost 3 bases, J lost 4 bases, and 11 bases stayed unmatched. Germline CDR1 is SGHTA and CDR2 is FQGTGA. This CDR3 comprises 17 residues. The CDR3 nucleotides are TGTGCCAGCAGCTTGACGGCGGTGGGCGGGAGCACCGGGGAGCTGTTTTTT. Encoded protein: CASSLTAVGGSTGELFF.

This clone was seen only a few times. V and J are TRBV5-4 and TRBJ1-2; D call uncertain. Germline values: CDR1 SGHNT, CDR2 YYREEE (reference sequence). Trimming removed 0 bases at V and 0 bases at J, with 9 bases between. The CDR3 loop spans 15 amino acids. The CDR3 bases are TGTGCCAGCAGCTTGGGAGGGATTTCTAACTATGGCTACACCTTC. It yields the protein CASSLGGISNYGYTF.

This clone was recorded only once. J is TRBJ1-1 and V is TRBV6-1; D ambiguous. V shed 0 bases and J shed 0 bases, with 5 bases lying between them. Germline V CDR1 and CDR2: MNHNS, SASEGT. The CDR3 has 14 residues. CDR3 amino acids: CASSEATVNTEAFF. As DNA, the CDR3 is TGTGCCAGCAGTGAAGCCACGGTGAACACTGAAGCTTTCTTT.

The rearrangement links TRBV4-1 to TRBJ1-4; TRBD1 matches 9 bases. The junction had 8 bases not matched to a gene; V was cut back by 4 bases and J by 8 bases. The CDR3 is 15 residues long. In germline, CDR1 is MGHRA, CDR2 YSYEKL. CDR3 amino acids: CASSRPGTGREKLFF. The CDR3 DNA reads as TGCGCCAGCAGCCGTCCCGGGACAGGGCGAGAAAAACTGTTTTTT.

The chain carries TRBV6-2 or TRBV6-3 and TRBJ2-1; D perhaps matches TRBD2 (6 bases). V was trimmed by 0 bases and J by 3 bases, leaving 18 bases between them. CDR1 and CDR2 from the germline V gene are MNHEY and SVGEGT. The CDR3 consists of 18 residues. The CDR3 is CASSYSVVWGGLYNEQFF. DNA for the CDR3: TGTGCCAGCAGTTACTCGGTTGTATGGGGAGGCCTCTACAATGAGCAGTTCTTC.

This chain joins TRBV5-1 and TRBJ1-1; D remains unclear. With 0 bases removed from V and 5 bases from J, the gap between germline ends came to 8 bases. The CDR3 totals 13 residues. Looked up from germline, CDR1 is SGHRS and CDR2 is YFSETQ. This CDR3 reads CASSLDGQTEAFF. CDR3 nucleotides: TGCGCCAGCAGCTTGGATGGGCAGACTGAAGCTTTCTTT. Complete variable domain (other parts from reference TRBV5-1 and TRBJ1-1): KAGVTQTPRYLIKTRGQQVTLSCSPISGHRSVSWYQQTPGQGLQFLFEYFSETQRNKGNFPGRFSGRQFSNSRSEMNVSTLELGDSALYLCASSLDGQTEAFFGQGTRLTVV.

J is TRBJ2-7 and V is TRBV28; 9 bases agree with TRBD1. V shed 8 bases and J 1 base; nucleotides not matched to a gene: 9. CDR3 length: 15 residues. The germline gives CDR1 MDHEN, CDR2 SYDVKM. The CDR3 spells CASSTSGQGSYEQYF. CDR3 nucleotide sequence: TGTGCCAGCTCGACGTCGGGACAGGGATCCTACGAGCAGTACTTC.

This clone was seen once. The V and J genes are TRBV4-3 and TRBJ1-1; D is possibly TRBD1 (6 bases). The germline V gene has CDR1 LGHNA and CDR2 YSLEER. Trimming left V 2 bases short and J 1 base short, with 8 bases between. This CDR3 spans 14 amino acids. CDR3 coding DNA: TGCGCCAGCAGCCAACTGGGGGCGAACACTGAAGCTTTCTTT. Translating gives CASSQLGANTEAFF.

The chain recombines TRBV1 with TRBJ2-4; the table's D call, TRBD1, was not checked against the DNA. TRBV1 is an annotated pseudogene. The CDR3 extends over 15 amino acids. The CDR3 nucleotides read TGCACCAGCAGGGAGGGGACAGGGGGCGTCAACATTCAGTACTTC. Translation gives CTSREGTGGVNIQYF.

The chain joins TRBV7-2 to TRBJ2-2, with D hard to call. V dropped 1 base and J dropped 5 bases, with 8 bases sitting between them. Germline V gene data show CDR1 as SGHTA and CDR2 as FQGNSA. The CDR3 covers 14 residues. This CDR3 reads CASSLVLRTGELFF. The CDR3 bases are TGTGCCAGCAGCTTAGTTCTGAGGACCGGGGAGCTGTTTTTT.

V gene TRBV7-3 combines with J gene TRBJ1-6; D might be TRBD1 (5 bases). V lost 4 bases to trimming and J lost 5 bases, with 9 bases between them. CDR1 and CDR2 from the germline V gene are SGHTA and FQGTGA. The CDR3 sequence is 14 residues long. DNA for the CDR3: TGTGCCAGCAGCTCACAGGCGAATAATTCACCCCTCCACTTT. This codes for CASSSQANNSPLHF.

In this sample, this clone turned up a few times. The rearrangement links TRBV28 to TRBJ2-5; 9 bases agree with TRBD1. The trim removed 7 bases at V and 2 bases at J, leaving 8 bases unmatched. Germline assignment: CDR1 MDHEN and CDR2 SYDVKM. The CDR3 is 15 residues long. Here the CDR3 DNA reads TGTGCCAGCAACCAAGGGGGACAGGGTCAAGAGACCCAGTACTTC. It codes for CASNQGGQGQETQYF.

The rearrangement links TRBV19 to TRBJ1-1; no definite D call. CDR3 length equals 16 residues. Trimming pared 3 bases from V and 2 bases from J, leaving 16 bases between. CDR1 LNHDA and CDR2 SQIVND come from the germline V gene (reference sequence). CDR3 amino acids: CASSILTQKPNTEAFF. CDR3 DNA: TGTGCCAGTAGTATCTTAACGCAGAAACCAAACACTGAAGCTTTCTTT.

A single count supports this clone. The V gene is TRBV2, the J gene TRBJ2-7; D unresolved. Germline CDR1 and CDR2: SNHLY and FYNNEI. The germline V and J ends were trimmed by 4 bases and 1 base, with 5 bases remaining between them. The CDR3 is 12 residues long. The CDR3 nucleotides read TGTGCCAGCAGTGCTCAGTCCTACGAGCAGTACGTC. Translating gives CASSAQSYEQYV.

V is TRBV6-5 and J is TRBJ2-3, with D tentatively TRBD2 (5 bases). The V and J ends lost 8 bases and 0 bases respectively, with 15 bases between them. The CDR3 runs to 15 residues. The germline V gene has CDR1 MNHEY and CDR2 SVGAGI. CDR3 region: CASSITRTSTDTQYF. CDR3 bases: TGTGCCAGCTCCATCACCAGGACTAGCACAGATACGCAGTATTTT.

With regard to this clone: The junction departs from germline at one end; a sequencing error may be responsible. The chain combines TRBV7-2 with TRBJ1-2, with 7 bases matching TRBD1. CDR1 SGHTA and CDR2 FQGNSA come from the germline V gene. The CDR3 extends over 17 amino acids. The CDR3 bases are TGTGCCAGCAGGTTAGCTAGGACAGGCCGCGTTCGCTATGGCTACACCTTC. This gives the protein CASRLARTGRVRYGYTF. The variable domain in full, with the rest retrieved from reference TRBV7-2 and TRBJ1-2, is GAGVSQSPSNKVTEKGKDVELRCDPISGHTALYWYRQSLGQGLEFLIYFQGNSAPDKSGLPSDRFSAERTGGSVSTLTIQRTQQEDSAVYLCASRLARTGRVRYGYTFGSGTRLTVV.

This chain joins TRBV30 and TRBJ1-1, with 7 bases that match TRBD1. The CDR3 runs 15 residues. Germline CDR1 GTSNPN, CDR2 SVGIG (reference sequence). V shed 1 base, J shed 8 bases, and the junction held 13 bases outside the gene matches. The CDR3 DNA sequence: TGTGCCTGGAGTGCCCAGGGGGGCGCGAAGCTAGAAGCTTTCTTT. Encoded protein: CAWSAQGGAKLEAFF.

V and J are TRBV6-6 and TRBJ1-1, with TRBD1 matching 7 bases. V gave up 3 bases and J gave up 3 bases; unmatched junction bases: 7. The CDR3 spans 15 residues. Germline values: CDR1 MNHNY, CDR2 SVGAGI (reference sequence). Written as DNA, the CDR3 is TGTGCCAGCAGTTATTTGGCAGGGGGTGACACTGAAGCTTTCTTT. Its protein product is CASSYLAGGDTEAFF.

The rearrangement uses TRBV12-3 or TRBV12-4 and TRBJ1-5; D ambiguous. The CDR3 is made up of 12 amino acids. The V end lost 2 bases, the J end lost 7 bases, and 6 bases lay between the germline ends. This CDR3 is CASSLNRQPQHF. The DNA of the CDR3 is TGTGCCAGCAGTTTAAATAGACAGCCCCAGCATTTT.

This clone came up a few times. The chain has TRBV30 and TRBJ1-6; a weak D match, TRBD1 (5 bases). This CDR3 region has 15 residues. Germline CDR1 reads GTSNPN; CDR2 reads SVGIG (reference sequence). The V end was cut by 3 bases, the J end by 5 bases, with 14 bases between. The CDR3, as DNA: TGTGCCTGGAGGGAACCGGTAGGGGATAATTCACCCCTCCACTTT. Protein: CAWREPVGDNSPLHF.